The 20 T cell receptor beta chains below come from one sample, sequenced in a study of beta chain features in type 1 diabetes (dated by TCRdb to the late 2010s). Libraries were built with the immunoSEQ multiplex PCR assay. The entire amount of isolated RNA was reverse transcribed using the High Capacity cDNA Reverse Transcription Kit, so the sequenced TCRB transcripts were expressed ones. The table was pulled from immuneACCESS by TCRdb, which kept in-frame rearrangements only. Such tables lose some clones; where checked, under half of the loss comes from unresolved V genes, and the rest has no known cause. Across this sample there are about 110,000 clones, with 40% seen only once. The ten largest clones take up over 0.05% of the sample. The specimen was stem cell memory CD4+ T cells from blood. What this sample's cell subset or site label stands for: stem cell-like memory CD4+ T cells. These receptors all come from a woman aged 18-35 years in good health.

The CDR3 loop is CASSTLREENIQYF. In DNA, the CDR3 is TGTGCCAGTAGTACCCTCCGGGAGGAAAACATTCAGTACTTC. This rearrangement joins TRBV19 to TRBJ2-4; TRBD2 matches 7 bases. Trimming cost V 4 bases and J 5 bases; bases outside gene matches: 5. This CDR3 is built from 14 residues. In germline, CDR1 is LNHDA, CDR2 SQIVND (reference sequence).

The chain joins TRBV6-1 to TRBJ2-5; unclear D gene. Between the trimmed V and J ends, which lost 2 bases and 4 bases, there was a span of 8 bases. This CDR3 comprises 13 residues. Germline V gene lookup returns CDR1 MNHNS and CDR2 SASEGT. The DNA of the CDR3 is TGTGCCAGCAGTGAACCGACTCTAGAGACCCAGTACTTC. Encoded protein: CASSEPTLETQYF.

This clone has more than one count but fewer than ten. The gene calls are TRBV7-2 and TRBJ2-1; 8 nucleotides agree with TRBD1. With 3 bases clipped from V and 7 bases from J, the junction kept 2 bases outside the gene matches. The CDR3 has 13 residues. The germline V gene has CDR1 SGHTA and CDR2 FQGNSA. The DNA of the CDR3 is TGTGCCAGCAGCTTCGACAGGGGTAATGAGCAGTTCTTC. Translation: CASSFDRGNEQFF.

This clone was recorded once. The chain uses TRBV30 and TRBJ2-2, with D possibly matching TRBD1 (6 bases). The CDR3 has 15 amino acids. V lost 1 base, J lost 7 bases, and 16 bases lay in between. Germline V gene lookup returns CDR1 GTSNPN and CDR2 SVGIG (reference sequence). CDR3: CAWSALTGYDGELFF. The CDR3 DNA is TGTGCCTGGAGTGCGCTCACAGGGTATGACGGGGAGCTGTTTTTT.

The rearrangement joins TRBV9 to TRBJ2-7, with 13 bases aligning to TRBD2. Trimming took 6 bases from V and 3 from J; bases not matched to a gene: 6. CDR1 is SGDLS and CDR2 is YYNGEE in the germline V gene. CDR3 length equals 15 residues. CDR3 nucleotides: TGTGCCAGCACCATTGGACTAGCGGGAGACTACGAGCAGTACTTC. Amino acids: CASTIGLAGDYEQYF.

V and J are TRBV4-3 and TRBJ1-4; 7 nucleotides align to TRBD1. The V segment lost 2 bases and the J segment 0 bases; nucleotides outside the gene matches: 6. Germline CDR1 and CDR2: LGHNA and YSLEER. The CDR3 is made up of 17 amino acids. The CDR3 is CASSQPYRGPTNEKLFF. The DNA of the CDR3 is TGCGCCAGCAGCCAACCCTACAGGGGACCAACTAATGAAAAACTGTTTTTT.

V gene TRBV7-2 combines with J gene TRBJ2-1; the match to TRBD2 covers 7 bases. The length of the CDR3 is 14 residues. Germline assignment: CDR1 SGHTA and CDR2 FQGNSA. V gave up 5 bases and J gave up 6 bases; unmatched junction bases: 7. The CDR3 sequence is CASSPRPSGNEQFF. The CDR3 DNA sequence: TGTGCCAGCAGCCCGAGACCTAGCGGCAATGAGCAGTTCTTC.

The genes are TRBV6-6 and TRBJ1-1, with D unresolved. Trimming took 5 bases from V and 1 from J, leaving 5 bases between them. There are 12 residues in the CDR3. The germline V gene encodes CDR1 MNHNY and CDR2 SVGAGI (reference sequence). CDR3 in DNA: TGTGCCAGCAGTACTTGGAACACTGAAGCTTTCTTT. It translates to CASSTWNTEAFF.

This clone was observed a handful of times. The chain links TRBV29-1 to TRBJ2-3; TRBD2 aligns across 9 bases. The ends lost 1 base at V and 2 bases at J; junction bases unmatched: 7. CDR3 length: 16 residues. The germline CDR1 and CDR2 sequences are SQVTM and ANQGSEA. CDR3 residues: CSVEGSLAGSTDTQYF. CDR3 coding DNA: TGCAGCGTTGAAGGATCACTAGCGGGCTCCACAGATACGCAGTATTTT.

This clone was observed a few times. The J gene is TRBJ2-7, the V gene TRBV27, with a weak D call TRBD2 (5 bases). CDR1 and CDR2 (germline): MNHEY, SMNVEV (reference sequence). The CDR3 is 14 residues long. V shed 8 bases and J shed 2 bases, with 16 bases lying between them. In DNA form, the CDR3 reads TGTGCCAGCTCACGTTCCAGCGGAGCCTACGAGCAGTACTTC. Amino acids: CASSRSSGAYEQYF.

The chain uses TRBV28 and TRBJ2-6, with D tentatively TRBD2 (5 bases). Trimming removed 3 bases at V and 4 bases at J, with 7 bases between. Per germline, CDR1 MDHEN and CDR2 SYDVKM. The CDR3 runs to 14 residues. CDR3 residues: CASSLLAGANVLTF. Written as DNA, the CDR3 is TGTGCCAGCAGTTTGCTAGCCGGGGCCAACGTCCTGACTTTC.

The chain joins TRBV30 to TRBJ2-1, with 11 nucleotides matching TRBD2. The CDR3 covers 15 residues. V shed 6 bases and J 4 bases; nucleotides not matched to a gene: 8. The germline V gene has CDR1 GTSNPN and CDR2 SVGIG (reference sequence). CDR3: CACRTSGRQYNEQFF. The CDR3 region has the DNA TGTGCCTGTCGAACTAGCGGGAGACAGTACAATGAGCAGTTCTTC.

This clone came up a few times. This sequence joins TRBV28 and TRBJ2-7, with TRBD1 as a possible D gene (5 bases). Trimming shortened V by 5 bases and J by 3 bases, and 8 bases separated the two germline ends. Germline V gene data show CDR1 as MDHEN and CDR2 as SYDVKM. This CDR3 has 12 amino acids. The CDR3 DNA is TGTGCCAGCAGTACCCAGGGCTACGAGCAGTACTTC. This encodes CASSTQGYEQYF.

This clone was counted a few times. The chain has TRBV5-1 and TRBJ2-1, with 8 bases lining up with TRBD1. CDR1 is SGHRS and CDR2 is YFSETQ in the germline V gene. This CDR3 contains 15 residues. Trimming at V came to 4 bases and at J to 4 bases, leaving 7 bases not matched to a gene. CDR3 sequence: CASSPGTGPYNEQFF. DNA of the CDR3: TGCGCCAGCAGCCCCGGGACAGGCCCATACAATGAGCAGTTCTTC.

This rearrangement joins TRBV5-1 to TRBJ2-2; the match to TRBD1 covers 8 bases. The CDR3 consists of 18 residues. V dropped 4 bases and J dropped 7; count of bases not matched to a gene: 18. Looked up from germline, CDR1 is SGHRS and CDR2 is YFSETQ. CDR3 DNA: TGCGCCAGCAGCAAAGGACAAGGACGGACAGGGATCGGCGGGGAGCTGTTTTTT. This codes for CASSKGQGRTGIGGELFF.

In DNA form, the CDR3 reads TGTGCCAGCAGTTACCTTCGAGGGAGCTCCTACGAGCAGTACTTC. It codes for CASSYLRGSSYEQYF. V gene TRBV6-5 combines with J gene TRBJ2-7; D is possibly TRBD2 (5 bases). V was clipped by 2 bases and J by 0 bases, with 11 bases between them. The germline gives CDR1 MNHEY, CDR2 SVGAGI. This CDR3 is built from 15 residues.

The chain carries TRBV5-1 and TRBJ1-4; weak D call: TRBD1 (5 bases). This CDR3 has 15 amino acids. Germline V gene lookup returns CDR1 SGHRS and CDR2 YFSETQ. With 1 base removed from V and 10 bases from J, the gap between germline ends came to 17 bases. This CDR3 reads CASSLTPTAQGKLFF. CDR3 coding DNA: TGCGCCAGCAGCTTGACGCCGACGGCCCAGGGAAAACTGTTTTTT.

The sample holds a few counts of this clone. The chain has TRBV19 and TRBJ2-1, with D perhaps TRBD2 (5 bases). Trimming removed 2 bases from V and 7 bases from J, with 9 bases in between. The CDR3 is 13 amino acids. Looked up from germline, CDR1 is LNHDA and CDR2 is SQIVND (reference sequence). In nucleotides, the CDR3 is TGTGCCAGTAGTATACCGACGGGGAATGAGCAGTTCTTC. Protein: CASSIPTGNEQFF.

The genes are TRBV6-6 and TRBJ2-7; 8 bases are a match to TRBD1. V was clipped by 6 bases and J by 3 bases; unmatched bases: 10. The CDR3 sequence is 15 residues long. In germline, CDR1 is MNHNY, CDR2 SVGAGI (reference sequence). CDR3 sequence: CASRIGQGPYYEQYF. The CDR3 DNA reads as TGTGCCAGCAGGATCGGACAGGGACCATACTACGAGCAGTACTTC.

The CDR3 DNA sequence: TGCAGTGCTCAAGACGGCAGCGCCCAGCATTTT. Residues: CSAQDGSAQHF. The chain employs TRBV20-1 and TRBJ1-5; D unresolved. The CDR3 runs to 11 residues. V was trimmed by 5 bases and J by 11 bases, leaving 13 bases between them. CDR1 is DFQATT, CDR2 SNEGSKA, per germline (reference sequence).